This T cell receptor beta chain was sequenced for a study of blood T cells in healthy people across ages. Study outcomes and limitations: The unsorted PBMCs prevented any conclusive comparison of naive versus antigen-experienced cells. Aged donors had fewer naive CD4+ cells and lower diversity than long-lived donors.

About this clonotype: The antigen remains unidentified.

The extraction recovered at least 5 micrograms of total RNA per sample. PCR was performed a second time for about 7 to 11 cycles using a sample-barcoded 5' primer and a J-beta primer mix. A tag from a template-switch adaptor with 12 random nucleotides marked each cDNA molecule. TCRdb re-analysed the 5' RACE reads in MiXCR, keeping a single row per CDR3 protein. The sample lists 1.5 million to 2 million distinct CDR3 sequences, 25% to 30% occurring once. Trimming left V 0 bases short and J 7 bases short, with 17 bases between. The CDR3 length is 16 residues. What was sequenced was blood. This clonotype originated in a young woman in good health. The chain uses TRBV12-3 or TRBV12-4 and TRBJ2-3; weak D call: TRBD2 (6 bases). The CDR3 spells CASSLALRGAGNTQYF. Written as DNA, the CDR3 is TGTGCCAGCAGTTTAGCGCTTAGGGGCGCGGGAAATACGCAGTATTTT.